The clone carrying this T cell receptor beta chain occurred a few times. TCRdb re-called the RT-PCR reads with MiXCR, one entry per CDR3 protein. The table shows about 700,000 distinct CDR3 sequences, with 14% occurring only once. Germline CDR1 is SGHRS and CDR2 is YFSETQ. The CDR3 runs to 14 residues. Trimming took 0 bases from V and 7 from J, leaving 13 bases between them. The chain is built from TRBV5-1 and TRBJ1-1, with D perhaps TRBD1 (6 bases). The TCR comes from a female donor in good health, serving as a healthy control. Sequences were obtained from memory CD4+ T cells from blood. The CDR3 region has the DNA TGCGCCAGCAGCTTGGATGGGGGGCACGATGAAGCTTTCTTT. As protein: CASSLDGGHDEAFF.